A single sample is the source of the 24 T cell receptor beta chains below, sequenced in a study of T cells during gluten challenge in celiac disease. Each cell's paired alpha and beta chains came from three nested multiplex PCRs covering all V genes. TCRdb analysed the single-cell sequencing reads with MiXCR anew, one entry per CDR3 protein. Its table lists about 100 distinct CDR3 sequences. The material was gluten-specific CD4+ T cells sorted from the duodenum using tetramers, obtained at baseline or on day 14 of gluten challenge (not recorded which). The receptors originated from a female donor with celiac disease.

This rearrangement joins TRBV5-6 to TRBJ1-2, with unresolved D. Germline assignment: CDR1 SGHDT and CDR2 YYEEEE. The CDR3 has 13 residues. Trimming stripped 0 bases from V and 5 bases from J, with 8 bases between. The CDR3 here is CASSLATSYGYTF. In DNA, the CDR3 is TGTGCCAGCAGCTTGGCCACATCATATGGCTACACCTTC.

This clonotype has more than one count but fewer than ten. The gene calls are TRBV19 and TRBJ2-2; D possibly corresponds to TRBD2 (6 bases). Trimming cost V 3 bases and J 5 bases, with 16 bases left between them. The CDR3 spans 16 residues. Germline V lookup: CDR1 LNHDA, CDR2 SQIVND (reference sequence). CDR3 protein: CASSIFGSFETGELFF. The DNA of the CDR3 is TGTGCCAGTAGTATCTTCGGGAGCTTTGAGACCGGGGAGCTGTTTTTT.

CDR3 coding DNA: TGTGCCAGCAGCCTACTAGCGGGAGTTTGGCAAAACATTCAGTACTTC. Its translation is CASSLLAGVWQNIQYF. The rearrangement joins TRBV2 to TRBJ2-4, with 11 bases that match TRBD2. The CDR3 length is 16 residues. From germline, CDR1 is SNHLY and CDR2 FYNNEI. Germline trimming cut 6 bases from V and 5 bases from J; bases unmatched to any gene: 9.

This clonotype is deemed hyperexpanded (1% or more). The chain is built from TRBV7-6 and TRBJ2-2; D might be TRBD1 (5 bases). The CDR3 has 15 amino acids. Between the trimmed V and J ends, which lost 1 base and 3 bases, there was a span of 9 bases. Germline CDR1 and CDR2: SGHVS and FNYEAQ. The CDR3 DNA sequence: TGTGCCAGCAGCTTAGGGACATGGGACACCGGGGAGCTGTTTTTT. This gives the protein CASSLGTWDTGELFF.

By proportion, this clonotype is hyperexpanded (1% or more). V usage is TRBV11-2 and J usage is TRBJ1-2, with D maybe TRBD1 (6 bases). This CDR3 has 15 amino acids. Germline values: CDR1 SGHAT, CDR2 FQNNGV. The V gene lost 5 bases and the J gene lost 2 bases, with 15 bases spanning the gap. The chain's CDR3 is CASSLGGGWNYGYTF. CDR3 DNA: TGTGCCAGCAGCCTCGGCGGGGGCTGGAACTATGGCTACACCTTC.

The rearrangement links TRBV11-2 to TRBJ1-5; D may be TRBD1 (6 bases). CDR1 is SGHAT and CDR2 is FQNNGV in the germline V gene. CDR3 length: 14 residues. V lost 5 bases and J 4 bases, leaving 12 bases between the germline ends. The CDR3 nucleotides are TGTGCCAGCAGCCCGGGACATAGTAATCAGCCCCAGCATTTT. Translating gives CASSPGHSNQPQHF.

The chain employs TRBV24-1 and TRBJ2-5; D gene uncertain. CDR3 length: 18 amino acids. The V gene lost 5 bases and the J gene lost 0 bases, with 21 bases spanning the gap. Germline-derived CDR1 and CDR2 are KGHDR and SFDVKD. The CDR3, as DNA: TGTGCCACCAGTGTCCTCTCAAGGGCCAACGGCCACCAAGAGACCCAGTACTTC. Amino acids: CATSVLSRANGHQETQYF.

This clonotype is large. At one end, the junction sequence differs from germline, possibly due to a read error. The chain couples TRBV7-7 to TRBJ1-5, with D unclear. Germline V gene sequence: CDR1 SSHAT, CDR2 FNYEAQ (reference sequence). This CDR3 has 15 residues. CDR3: CASSLPIRSNQPQHF. The DNA of the CDR3 is TGTGCTAGCAGCTTACCGATAAGAAGCAATCAGCCCCAGCATTTT.

The rearrangement links TRBV6-6 to TRBJ2-3; 13 nucleotides align to TRBD2. The trim removed 6 bases at V and 3 bases at J, leaving 9 bases unmatched. This CDR3 has 17 residues. Germline CDR1 is MNHNY and CDR2 is SVGAGI (reference sequence). The CDR3 reads CASSDLTSGGKTDTQYF. Here the CDR3 DNA reads TGTGCCAGCAGCGACTTGACTAGCGGGGGGAAAACAGATACGCAGTATTTT.

V gene TRBV7-6 combines with J gene TRBJ2-1, with 8 positions matching TRBD2. V was pared by 1 base and J by 3 bases, with 14 bases of the junction left unmatched. The CDR3 length is 19 residues. Germline V CDR1 and CDR2: SGHVS, FNYEAQ. The CDR3 DNA is TGTGCCAGCAGCTTAGAGGGACGGACTAGCCCTAGGGGCTACAATGAGCAGTTCTTC. Amino acids: CASSLEGRTSPRGYNEQFF.

The V and J genes are TRBV24-1 and TRBJ2-1, with 16 bases identical to TRBD2. The V gene end was trimmed by 7 bases and the J gene end by 7 bases; junction bases not matched to a gene: 12. The CDR3 is made up of 18 amino acids. Germline values: CDR1 KGHDR, CDR2 SFDVKD. The CDR3 bases are TGTGCCACCAGCCTACCCGGGACTAGCGGGAGGGCCAATAATGAGCAGTTCTTC. This sequence encodes CATSLPGTSGRANNEQFF.

About this clonotype itself: This may be a read error, as it is one base from a much larger clone. This chain connects TRBV5-1 to TRBJ1-1; 12 nucleotides line up with TRBD1. The CDR3 has 13 residues. Germline loops: CDR1 SGHRS, CDR2 YFSETQ. Trimming cost V 3 bases and J 12 bases; bases outside gene matches: 6. CDR3 residues: CASSWGTGGFTFF. DNA of the CDR3: TGCGCCAGCAGCTGGGGGACAGGGGGCTTCACTTTCTTT.

Here the CDR3 reads CASSLTGLQNQPQHF. The CDR3 DNA reads TGTGCCAGCAGCTTAACGGGACTCCAAAATCAGCCCCAGCATTTT. The rearrangement joins TRBV7-3 to TRBJ1-5; D may be TRBD1 (5 bases). V lost 0 bases to trimming and J lost 4 bases, with 10 bases between them. The germline gives CDR1 SGHTA, CDR2 FQGTGA. The CDR3 is 15 residues long.

In this sample, this clonotype turned up a few times. The V call is TRBV7-3, the J call TRBJ2-1, with D tentatively TRBD1 or TRBD2 (5 bases each). V was pared by 5 bases and J by 7 bases, with 24 bases between. The CDR3 runs to 17 residues. The germline V gene encodes CDR1 SGHTA and CDR2 FQGTGA. The CDR3 bases are TGTGCCAGCAGCCCATTGGCAGGAGGACACCTTAGGAATGAGCAGTTCTTC. Protein product: CASSPLAGGHLRNEQFF.

The chain recombines TRBV5-4 with TRBJ2-7; maybe TRBD2 (7 bases). Germline-derived CDR1 and CDR2 are SGHNT and YYREEE (reference sequence). Trimming took off 4 bases at V and 2 bases at J, with 19 bases between the two ends. The CDR3 extends over 16 amino acids. CDR3 DNA sequence: TGTGCCAGCAGCCCGAGGGGGGGCCCCGCTGCCTACGAGCAGTACTTC. Translation: CASSPRGGPAAYEQYF.

This clonotype is deemed large. The chain combines TRBV6-2 or TRBV6-3 with TRBJ2-7, with 12 positions matching TRBD2. V dropped 5 bases and J dropped 5; count of bases not matched to a gene: 19. Germline-derived CDR1 and CDR2 are MNHEY and SVGEGT. The CDR3 covers 19 residues. The CDR3 protein is CASSTTIEHRTSGAHEQYV. The CDR3 DNA sequence: TGTGCCAGCAGTACCACGATAGAGCATCGGACTAGCGGGGCCCACGAGCAGTACGTC.

This clonotype qualifies as medium-sized. The genes are TRBV5-5 and TRBJ2-5; tentative D call: TRBD1 (5 bases). CDR1 and CDR2 from the germline V gene are SGHKS and YYEKEE (reference sequence). The CDR3 has 15 residues. Trimming shortened V by 0 bases and J by 5 bases, and 14 bases separated the two germline ends. The CDR3 nucleotides read TGTGCCAGCAGCTTGGTAGGACACCCCGGTGAGACCCAGTACTTC. The encoded protein is CASSLVGHPGETQYF.

The chain has TRBV2 and TRBJ2-5; D is ambiguous. Germline loops: CDR1 SNHLY, CDR2 FYNNEI. The CDR3 runs 10 residues. V lost 4 bases and J 7 bases, leaving 4 bases between the germline ends. This CDR3 reads CASSVGTQYF. CDR3 in DNA: TGTGCCAGCAGTGTAGGGACCCAGTACTTC. Combining the CDR3 with reference TRBV2 and TRBJ2-5 gives the whole variable domain EPEVTQTPSHQVTQMGQEVILRCVPISNHLYFYWYRQILGQKVEFLVSFYNNEISEKSEIFDDQFSVERPDGSNFTLKIRSTKLEDSAMYFCASSVGTQYFGPGTRLLVL.

As DNA, the CDR3 is TGTGCCAGCAGGTCAACCTCACAGGGAAGAACTGAAGCTTTCTTT. As protein: CASRSTSQGRTEAFF. The genes are TRBV6-5 and TRBJ1-1; D may be TRBD1 (6 bases). Germline CDR1 and CDR2: MNHEY and SVGAGI. The CDR3 length is 15 residues. Trimming left V 6 bases short and J 5 bases short, with 19 bases between.

The V call is TRBV5-6, the J call TRBJ2-7, with 8 bases fitting TRBD2. The CDR3 totals 18 residues. Looked up from germline, CDR1 is SGHDT and CDR2 is YYEEEE. Trimming took 4 bases from V and 0 from J; bases not matched to a gene: 15. For the CDR3, the DNA is TGTGCCAGCAGCCCCTTCGGTCACAAAGCGGGAGTCTCCTACGAGCAGTACGTC. It encodes CASSPFGHKAGVSYEQYV.

By share, this clonotype counts as hyperexpanded. The V gene is TRBV20-1, the J gene TRBJ2-1, with D possibly matching TRBD1 (6 bases). Trimming shortened V by 6 bases and J by 8 bases, and 20 bases separated the two germline ends. Looked up from germline, CDR1 is DFQATT and CDR2 is SNEGSKA (reference sequence). The length of the CDR3 is 14 residues. The CDR3 spells CSALVRGTFDEQFF. The CDR3 DNA follows: TGCAGTGCCCTCGTCAGGGGCACCTTCGATGAGCAGTTCTTC.

By share, this clonotype counts as hyperexpanded. The chain joins TRBV4-3 to TRBJ2-7, with 14 bases that match TRBD2. There are 15 residues in the CDR3. After removal of 3 bases from V and 5 bases from J, the junction contained 3 bases not matched to a gene. In germline, CDR1 is LGHNA, CDR2 YSLEER. The CDR3 bases are TGCGCCAGCAGCCAGACTAGCGGGAGGGGGGACGAGCAGTACTTC. Its translation is CASSQTSGRGDEQYF.

In this sample, this clonotype turned up once. The chain employs TRBV5-1 and TRBJ2-7; 8 nucleotides align to TRBD1. The CDR3 length is 12 residues. V lost 3 bases to trimming and J lost 5 bases; unmatched junction nucleotides: 1. Germline V gives CDR1 SGHRS, CDR2 YFSETQ. CDR3 loop: CASSSTGDEQYF. The DNA for the CDR3 is TGCGCCAGCAGCTCGACAGGGGACGAGCAGTACTTC.

This sequence joins TRBV4-3 and TRBJ1-1, with TRBD1 matching over 7 bases. The germline CDR1 and CDR2 sequences are LGHNA and YSLEER. V dropped 6 bases and J dropped 0; count of bases not matched to a gene: 4. This CDR3 is 14 amino acids long. The CDR3 nucleotides are TGCGCCAGCAGATGGGACAGACTGAACACTGAAGCTTTCTTT. Protein sequence: CASRWDRLNTEAFF.